The T cell receptor (beta chain) under discussion was sequenced for a study of yellow fever vaccine responses in identical twins. V was clipped by 3 bases and J by 1 base, with 9 bases between them. The CDR3 extends over 14 amino acids. Concerning this clonotype: Antigen: not known.

TCRdb re-analysed the RT-PCR reads in MiXCR, keeping a single row per CDR3 protein. Altogether 1,500 or so distinct CDR3 sequences are present, under 85% being singletons, with the ten largest covering under 30%. General study findings and limits: Twins reportedly showed a vaccine T cell response that seemed partly convergent and partly personalized.

The V call is TRBV23-1, the J call TRBJ1-1; no clear D. TRBV23-1 is classed as an ORF, of uncertain function. This receptor was identified in a female donor who received the yellow fever vaccine. This sample comprised T cells from blood (PBMCs), unsorted or a sorted subset (not recorded which), obtained before or after yellow fever vaccination (not recorded which). CDR3 in amino acids: CASSQDFSNTEAFF. In nucleotides, the CDR3 is TGCGCCAGCAGTCAGGACTTTTCGAACACTGAAGCTTTCTTT.